This passage covers 3 T cell receptor beta chains from one sample sequenced in a study of T cells after yellow fever vaccination. TCRdb passed the 5' RACE reads through MiXCR, listing each CDR3 protein once. The table lists about 630,000 distinct CDR3 sequences, 9% to 15% of them singletons, with approximately 15% in the top ten. Sequencing used PBMCs, obtained on the day of the yellow fever booster vaccination. These receptor sequences come from a man aged 25-45 years who received the YFV17D yellow fever vaccine.

The chain has TRBV14 and TRBJ2-3, with D maybe TRBD2 (5 bases). V was trimmed by 2 bases and J by 6 bases, leaving 12 bases between them. The CDR3 is 14 amino acids. Per germline, CDR1 SGHDN and CDR2 FVKESK. The CDR3 reads CASSQYRGADTQYF. The DNA for the CDR3 is TGTGCCAGCAGCCAATATCGGGGAGCGGATACGCAGTATTTT. The complete variable domain, with remaining parts taken from reference TRBV14 and TRBJ2-3, reads EAGVTQFPSHSVIEKGQTVTLRCDPISGHDNLYWYRRVMGKEIKFLLHFVKESKQDESGMPNNRFLAERTGGTYSTLKVQPAELEDSGVYFCASSQYRGADTQYFGPGTRLTVL.

This clonotype was counted at least ten times. The chain carries TRBV19 and TRBJ2-2; TRBD2 agrees at 12 bases. The ends lost 5 bases at V and 4 bases at J; junction bases unmatched: 5. The CDR3 has 16 amino acids. Germline CDR1 and CDR2: LNHDA and SQIVND (reference sequence). CDR3 nucleotide sequence: TGTGCCAGTAGTCCTCTAGCGGGAGGGCTCACCGGGGAGCTGTTTTTT. This encodes CASSPLAGGLTGELFF.

This clonotype was picked up a small number of times. The rearrangement links TRBV7-9 to TRBJ2-1; D is uncertain. Germline-derived CDR1 and CDR2 are SEHNR and FQNEAQ (reference sequence). The length of the CDR3 is 13 residues. V was trimmed by 3 bases and J by 7 bases, leaving 10 bases between them. The CDR3 protein is CASSLTAANEQFF. DNA of the CDR3: TGTGCCAGCAGCTTGACCGCTGCGAATGAGCAGTTCTTC.